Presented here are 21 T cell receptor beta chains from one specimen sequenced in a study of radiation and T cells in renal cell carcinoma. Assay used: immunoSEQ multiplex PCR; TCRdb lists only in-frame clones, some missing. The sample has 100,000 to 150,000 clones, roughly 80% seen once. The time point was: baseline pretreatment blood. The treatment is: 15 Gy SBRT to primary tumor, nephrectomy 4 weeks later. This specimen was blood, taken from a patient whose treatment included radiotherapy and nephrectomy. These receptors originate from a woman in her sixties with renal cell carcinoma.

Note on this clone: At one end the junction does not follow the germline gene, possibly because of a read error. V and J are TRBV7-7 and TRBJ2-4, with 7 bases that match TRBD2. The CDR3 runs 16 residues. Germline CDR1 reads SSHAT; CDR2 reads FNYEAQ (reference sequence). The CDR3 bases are TGTGCTAGCAGCTCACCTTTGGGGGGGTTAAAAAACATTCAGTACTTC. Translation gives CASSSPLGGLKNIQYF.

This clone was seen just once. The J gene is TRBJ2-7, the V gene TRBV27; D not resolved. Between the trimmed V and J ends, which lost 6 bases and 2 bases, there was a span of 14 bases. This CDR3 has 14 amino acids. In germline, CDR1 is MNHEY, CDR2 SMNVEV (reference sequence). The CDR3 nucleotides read TGTGCCAGCAGCTACGTGGGCAGAACCTACGAGCAGTACTTC. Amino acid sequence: CASSYVGRTYEQYF.

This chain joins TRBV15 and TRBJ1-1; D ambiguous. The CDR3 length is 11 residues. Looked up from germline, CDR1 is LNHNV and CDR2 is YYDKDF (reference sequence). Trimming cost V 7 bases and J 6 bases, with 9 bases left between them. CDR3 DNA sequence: TGTGCCACCAAATGGGAGGCTGAAGCTTTCTTT. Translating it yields CATKWEAEAFF.

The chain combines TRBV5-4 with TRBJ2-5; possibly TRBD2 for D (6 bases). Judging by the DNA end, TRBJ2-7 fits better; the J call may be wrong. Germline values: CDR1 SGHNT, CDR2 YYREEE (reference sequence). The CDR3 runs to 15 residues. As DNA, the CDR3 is TGTGCCAGCAGCTTGGATCGGGGGATCCCCTACGAGCAGTACTTC. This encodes CASSLDRGIPYEQYF.

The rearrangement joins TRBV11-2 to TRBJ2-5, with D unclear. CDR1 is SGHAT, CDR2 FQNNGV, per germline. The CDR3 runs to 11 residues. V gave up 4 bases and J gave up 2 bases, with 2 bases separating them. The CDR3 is CASSYQETQYF. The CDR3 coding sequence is TGTGCCAGCAGCTATCAAGAGACCCAGTACTTC. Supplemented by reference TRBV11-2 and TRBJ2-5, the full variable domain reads EAGVAQSPRYKIIEKRQSVAFWCNPISGHATLYWYQQILGQGPKLLIQFQNNGVVDDSQLPKDRFSAERLKGVDSTLKIQPAKLEDSAVYLCASSYQETQYFGPGTRLLVL.

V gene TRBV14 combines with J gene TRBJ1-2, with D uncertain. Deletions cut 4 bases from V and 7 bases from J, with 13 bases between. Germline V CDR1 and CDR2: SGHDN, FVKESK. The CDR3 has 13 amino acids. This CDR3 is CASSPNRVGGYTF. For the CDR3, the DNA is TGTGCCAGCAGCCCAAACCGGGTCGGTGGCTACACCTTC.

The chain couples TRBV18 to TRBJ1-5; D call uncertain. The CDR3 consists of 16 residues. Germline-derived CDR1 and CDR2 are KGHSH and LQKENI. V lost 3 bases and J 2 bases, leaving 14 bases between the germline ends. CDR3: CASSPLLAPGNQPQHF. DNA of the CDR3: TGTGCCAGCTCACCCCTGCTCGCTCCGGGCAATCAGCCCCAGCATTTT.

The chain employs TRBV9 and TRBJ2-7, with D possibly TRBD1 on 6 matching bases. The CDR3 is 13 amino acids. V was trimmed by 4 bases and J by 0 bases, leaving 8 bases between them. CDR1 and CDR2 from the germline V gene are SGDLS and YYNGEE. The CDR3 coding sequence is TGTGCCAGCAGCCAGGACAGCTCCTACGAGCAGTACTTC. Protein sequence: CASSQDSSYEQYF.

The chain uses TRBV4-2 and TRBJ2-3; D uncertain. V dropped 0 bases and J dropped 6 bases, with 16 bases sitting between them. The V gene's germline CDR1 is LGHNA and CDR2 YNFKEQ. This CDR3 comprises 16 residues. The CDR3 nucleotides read TGTGCCAGCAGCCAAGACCCCGCCCTAGGCGGTGATACGCAGTATTTT. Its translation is CASSQDPALGGDTQYF.

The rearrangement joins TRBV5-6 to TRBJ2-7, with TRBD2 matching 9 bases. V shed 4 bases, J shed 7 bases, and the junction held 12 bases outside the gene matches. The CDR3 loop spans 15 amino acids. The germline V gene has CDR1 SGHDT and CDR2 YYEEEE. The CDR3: CASSLPMAGGLEQYF. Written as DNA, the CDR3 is TGTGCCAGCAGCCTTCCGATGGCGGGGGGGCTTGAGCAGTACTTC.

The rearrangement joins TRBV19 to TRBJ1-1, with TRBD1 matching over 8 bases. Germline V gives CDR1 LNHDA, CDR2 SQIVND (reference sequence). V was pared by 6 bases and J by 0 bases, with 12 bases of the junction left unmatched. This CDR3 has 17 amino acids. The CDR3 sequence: CASSPYRDRRMNTEAFF. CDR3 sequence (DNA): TGTGCCAGTAGCCCGTACCGGGACAGGAGGATGAACACTGAAGCTTTCTTT.

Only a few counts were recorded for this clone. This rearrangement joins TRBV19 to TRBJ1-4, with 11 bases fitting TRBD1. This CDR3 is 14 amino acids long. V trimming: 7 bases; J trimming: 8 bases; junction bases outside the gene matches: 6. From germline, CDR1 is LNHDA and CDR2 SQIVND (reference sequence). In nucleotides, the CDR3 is TGTGCCAGTAAAACCGGGACAGGGGGAGAAAAACTGTTTTTT. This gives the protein CASKTGTGGEKLFF.

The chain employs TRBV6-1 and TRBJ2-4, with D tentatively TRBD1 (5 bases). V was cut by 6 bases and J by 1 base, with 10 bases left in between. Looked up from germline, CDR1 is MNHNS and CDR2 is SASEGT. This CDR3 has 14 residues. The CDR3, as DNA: TGTGCCAGCAGCCTGACAGCCGCCAAAAACATTCAGTACTTC. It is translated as CASSLTAAKNIQYF.

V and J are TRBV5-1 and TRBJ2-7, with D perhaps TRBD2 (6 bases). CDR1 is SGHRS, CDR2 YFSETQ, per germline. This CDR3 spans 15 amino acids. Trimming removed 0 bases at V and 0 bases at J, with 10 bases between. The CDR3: CASSLAPGVSYEQYF. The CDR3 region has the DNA TGCGCCAGCAGCTTGGCTCCGGGAGTCTCCTACGAGCAGTACTTC. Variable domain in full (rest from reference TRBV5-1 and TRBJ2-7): KAGVTQTPRYLIKTRGQQVTLSCSPISGHRSVSWYQQTPGQGLQFLFEYFSETQRNKGNFPGRFSGRQFSNSRSEMNVSTLELGDSALYLCASSLAPGVSYEQYFGPGTRLTVT.

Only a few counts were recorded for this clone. CDR3 nucleotide sequence: TGTGCCAGCAGCTCCCTACAGGGGGCAGGCAATCAGCCCCAGCATTTT. Protein product: CASSSLQGAGNQPQHF. The rearrangement joins TRBV7-8 to TRBJ1-5; 9 bases are a match to TRBD1. The junction had 6 bases not matched to a gene; V was cut back by 4 bases and J by 2 bases. The CDR3 covers 16 residues. Germline V lookup: CDR1 SGHVS, CDR2 FQNEAQ.

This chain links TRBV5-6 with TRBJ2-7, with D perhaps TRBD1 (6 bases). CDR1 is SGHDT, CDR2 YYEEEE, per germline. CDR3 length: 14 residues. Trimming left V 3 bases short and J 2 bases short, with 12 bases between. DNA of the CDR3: TGTGCCAGCAGCTCGACAGGAACTCCCTACGAGCAGTACTTC. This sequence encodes CASSSTGTPYEQYF.

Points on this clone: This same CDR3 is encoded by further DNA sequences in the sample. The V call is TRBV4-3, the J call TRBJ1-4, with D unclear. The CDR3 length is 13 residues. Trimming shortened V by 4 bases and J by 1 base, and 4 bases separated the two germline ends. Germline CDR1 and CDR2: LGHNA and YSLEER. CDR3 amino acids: CASSPGTNEKLFF. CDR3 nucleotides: TGCGCCAGCAGCCCGGGAACTAATGAAAAACTGTTTTTT.

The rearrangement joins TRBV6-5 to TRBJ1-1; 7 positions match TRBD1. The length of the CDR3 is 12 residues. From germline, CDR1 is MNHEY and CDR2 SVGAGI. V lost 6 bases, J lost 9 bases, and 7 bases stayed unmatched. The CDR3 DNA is TGTGCCAGCAGCACTGAAGGGGGCAAAGCTTTCTTT. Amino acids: CASSTEGGKAFF.

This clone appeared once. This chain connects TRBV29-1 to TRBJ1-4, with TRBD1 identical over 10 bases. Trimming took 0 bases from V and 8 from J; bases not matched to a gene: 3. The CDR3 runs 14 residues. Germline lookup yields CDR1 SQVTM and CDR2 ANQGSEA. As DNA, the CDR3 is TGCAGCGTTGAAGAGGACAGGGGGAGAGAAAAACTGTTTTTT. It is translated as CSVEEDRGREKLFF.

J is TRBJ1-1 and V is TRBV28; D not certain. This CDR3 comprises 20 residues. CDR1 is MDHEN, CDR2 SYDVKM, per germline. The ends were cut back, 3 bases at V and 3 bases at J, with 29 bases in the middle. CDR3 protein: CASSLAYIVGRSWADTEAFF. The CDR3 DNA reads TGTGCCAGCAGTTTGGCTTATATTGTGGGCCGAAGTTGGGCGGACACTGAAGCTTTCTTT.

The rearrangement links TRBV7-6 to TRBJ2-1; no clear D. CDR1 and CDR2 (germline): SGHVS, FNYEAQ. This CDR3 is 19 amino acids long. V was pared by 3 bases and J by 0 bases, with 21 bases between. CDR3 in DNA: TGTGCCAGCAGCTTTGACCCCCCCCGAGGATTGAGCTCCTACAATGAGCAGTTCTTC. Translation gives CASSFDPPRGLSSYNEQFF.